This section outlines one T cell receptor beta chain sequence together with its context. Its ends do not fully match the called genes, so a read error is possible. With a J-beta primer mix and a sample-barcoded 5' primer, a second PCR ran about 6 to 11 cycles. In TCRdb, the 5' RACE reads were re-called with MiXCR into one record per CDR3 protein. The sample carries around 600,000 distinct CDR3 sequences, around half recorded once. This sample is drawn from a study of blood T cells in healthy people across ages. The CDR3 spans 17 residues. Per the germline V gene, CDR1 is MGHRA and CDR2 is YSYEKL. Input material: blood. The chain joins TRBV4-1 to TRBJ2-1; TRBD2 might be the D (6 bases). This TCR came from a man older than 75 in good health. Here the CDR3 DNA reads TGCGCCAGCAGTCAAGATCCACGGGGGAGCTCCCACAATGAGCAGTTCTTC. It is translated as CASSQDPRGSSHNEQFF.